The 8 T cell receptor beta chains below were found in one sample sequenced in a study of monozygotic twins with inflammatory bowel disease. TCRdb derives one entry per CDR3 protein from the 5' RACE reads, leaving out DNA. Its table lists 350,000 to 400,000 distinct CDR3 sequences. The sample comprised blood. These receptors were taken from a human donor with ulcerative colitis or Crohn's disease, or a healthy co-twin of an affected twin (not recorded which).

The chain carries TRBV6-4 and TRBJ2-1; TCRdb's D call, TRBD2, is unchecked because there is no DNA. CDR3 size: 13 residues. Germline-derived CDR1 and CDR2 are MRHNA and SNTAGT. This CDR3 reads CASSEVRGSGQFF.

The chain uses TRBV6-5 and TRBJ1-5; TCRdb's D call of TRBD1 is untestable without DNA. The CDR3 runs 15 residues. Germline V CDR1 and CDR2: MNHEY, SVGAGI. Here the CDR3 reads CASRLQGKSNQPQHF.

The chain recombines TRBV5-1 with TRBJ2-1; TCRdb's assignment of TRBD2 cannot be checked, as there is no DNA. Germline CDR1 SGHRS, CDR2 YFSETQ. This CDR3 has 14 amino acids. This CDR3 reads CASSVTSGDNEQFF.

The rearrangement joins TRBV6-2 or TRBV6-3 to TRBJ2-7; checking the TCRdb D call of TRBD1 is not possible without DNA. The CDR3 spans 15 residues. Looked up from germline, CDR1 is MNHEY and CDR2 is SVGEGT. CDR3 sequence reads: CASSLPGTSSYEQYF.

The gene calls are TRBV18 and TRBJ2-3; TCRdb's D call of TRBD2 is untestable without DNA. The CDR3 extends over 17 amino acids. The germline V gene has CDR1 KGHSH and CDR2 LQKENI. CDR3 region: CASSSQRILAAADTQYF.

The chain carries TRBV4-1 and TRBJ1-5. Germline-derived CDR1 and CDR2 are MGHRA and YSYEKL. This CDR3 spans 14 amino acids. CDR3 loop: CASSQLPTNQPQHF.

The gene calls are TRBV3-1 and TRBJ1-1; TCRdb's D call of TRBD1 is untestable without DNA. The CDR3 extends over 14 amino acids. Germline loops: CDR1 LGHDT, CDR2 YNNKEL (reference sequence). CDR3 residues: CASSSGQGQTEAFF.

The chain uses TRBV5-1 and TRBJ2-1; TCRdb gives TRBD2 as the D gene, but with no DNA this cannot be confirmed. Per the germline V gene, CDR1 is SGHRS and CDR2 is YFSETQ. The CDR3 length is 18 residues. The CDR3 is CASSAAGTSGGTYNEQFF. The full variable domain, completed using reference TRBV5-1 and TRBJ2-1, is KAGVTQTPRYLIKTRGQQVTLSCSPISGHRSVSWYQQTPGQGLQFLFEYFSETQRNKGNFPGRFSGRQFSNSRSEMNVSTLELGDSALYLCASSAAGTSGGTYNEQFFGPGTRLTVL.